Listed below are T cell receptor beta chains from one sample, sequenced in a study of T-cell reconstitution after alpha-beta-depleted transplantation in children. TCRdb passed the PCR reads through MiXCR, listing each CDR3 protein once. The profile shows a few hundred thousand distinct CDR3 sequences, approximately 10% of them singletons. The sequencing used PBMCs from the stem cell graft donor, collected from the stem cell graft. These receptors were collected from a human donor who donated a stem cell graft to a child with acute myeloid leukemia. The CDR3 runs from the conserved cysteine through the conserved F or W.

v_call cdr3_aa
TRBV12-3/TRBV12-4 CASSFRDKGASEQYF
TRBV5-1 CASSLAVDEQFF
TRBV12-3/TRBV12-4 CASSLGTGETYEQYF
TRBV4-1 CASSRALGEGYEQYF
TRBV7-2 CASSFGGVTYEQYF
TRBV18 CASSPPRRPAGELFF
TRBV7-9 CASSSTRTGLLEQYF
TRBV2 CTSCLILAGQGAKNIQYF
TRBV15 CATSSWMGRGSVETQYF
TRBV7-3 CASAVASGNEQFF
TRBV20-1 CSAIQGYSNQPQHF
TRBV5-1 CASSPLPGGDQPQHF
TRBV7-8 CASSLVTQGLYNEQFF
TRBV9 CASSVARGAGGAEAFF
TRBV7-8 CASSFAPRDRGQGNQPQHF
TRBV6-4 CASSVNGDNQETQYF
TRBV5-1 CASSSEQVGSYNEQFF
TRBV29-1 CSVYGQGGDIQYF
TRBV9 CASSVDVNSYEQYF
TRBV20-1 CSAETLAQSYNEQFF
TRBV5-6 CASSKGHKETQYF
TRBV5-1 CASSSQTSHNEQFF
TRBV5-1 CASKVREGHAYEQYF
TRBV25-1 CASAGTLRETQYF
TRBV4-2 CASSHPGTSGEQYF
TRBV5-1 CASSYRALYNEQFF
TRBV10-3 CAISESWREGYNEQFF
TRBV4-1 CASSQDRPGGANEQFF
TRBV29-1 CSARTAPDTQYF
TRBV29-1 CSVEEPRRPYEQYF
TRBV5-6 CASSRTGTDTQYF
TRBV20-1 CSALAENSNQPQHF
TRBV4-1 CASSKLAGGEGEQFF
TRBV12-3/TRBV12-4 CASSPTGGLDEKLFF
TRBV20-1 CSAPYRTSGSGDTQYF
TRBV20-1 CSASGTHYSPGYTF
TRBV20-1 CSATWVETQYF
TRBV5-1 CASSLDGRSNSPLHF
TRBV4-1 CASSYRLEKTYNEQFF